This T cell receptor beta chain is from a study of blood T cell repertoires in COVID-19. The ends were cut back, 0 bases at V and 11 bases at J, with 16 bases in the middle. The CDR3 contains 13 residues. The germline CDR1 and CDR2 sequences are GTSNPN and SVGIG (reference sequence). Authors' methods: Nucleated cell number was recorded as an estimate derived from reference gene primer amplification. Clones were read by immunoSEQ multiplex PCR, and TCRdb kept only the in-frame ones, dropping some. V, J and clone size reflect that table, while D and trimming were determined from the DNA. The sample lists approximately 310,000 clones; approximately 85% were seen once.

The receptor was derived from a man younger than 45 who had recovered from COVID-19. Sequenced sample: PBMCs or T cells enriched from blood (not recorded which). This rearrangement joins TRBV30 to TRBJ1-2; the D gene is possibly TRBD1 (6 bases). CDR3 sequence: CAWSVMGAGGYTF. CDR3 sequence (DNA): TGTGCCTGGAGTGTAATGGGGGCGGGAGGATACACCTTC.